The 17 T cell receptor beta chains in this list originate from one sample, sequenced in a study of cytomegalovirus exposure and HLA in healthy donors. 13 Jbeta primers and 60 Vbeta primers were used for the PCR. Clones were sequenced by immunoSEQ multiplex PCR, and TCRdb holds only the in-frame ones, with some missing. The sample has approximately 190,000 clones, around four fifths seen once. Sequenced input: PBMCs. The receptor source for this set is a woman between 18 and 29 years old in good health and CMV-seronegative.

The chain has TRBV27 and TRBJ1-3; weak D call: TRBD1 (5 bases). CDR1 is MNHEY, CDR2 SMNVEV, per germline (reference sequence). Trimming cost V 5 bases and J 0 bases, with 14 bases left between them. The CDR3 has 16 amino acids. As DNA, the CDR3 is TGTGCCAGCAGTCCTATCCAGGGAAGCTCTGGAAACACCATATATTTT. This gives the protein CASSPIQGSSGNTIYF.

The chain has TRBV6-5 and TRBJ1-5; 7 bases align to TRBD1. This CDR3 is built from 15 residues. V lost 6 bases to trimming and J lost 1 base; unmatched junction nucleotides: 6. CDR1 and CDR2 (germline): MNHEY, SVGAGI. CDR3 in amino acids: CASRSRGTSNQPQHF. CDR3 nucleotides: TGTGCCAGCAGGAGCAGGGGGACCAGCAATCAGCCCCAGCATTTT.

This clone was detected only a few times. The chain combines TRBV29-1 with TRBJ2-1; 7 bases line up with TRBD1. Per the germline V gene, CDR1 is SQVTM and CDR2 is ANQGSEA. V shed 0 bases and J 5 bases; nucleotides not matched to a gene: 1. This CDR3 comprises 13 residues. In nucleotides, the CDR3 is TGCAGCGTTGAAGATCAGGGGGACAATGAGCAGTTCTTC. Its protein is CSVEDQGDNEQFF.

This chain connects TRBV5-6 to TRBJ1-1; weak D call: TRBD1 (5 bases). Germline V gene sequence: CDR1 SGHDT, CDR2 YYEEEE. The V gene lost 4 bases and the J gene lost 1 base, with 8 bases spanning the gap. The CDR3 covers 13 residues. Here the CDR3 DNA reads TGTGCCAGCAGCACGACAGCGAACACTGAAGCTTTCTTT. This gives the protein CASSTTANTEAFF.

J is TRBJ1-6 and V is TRBV19; a weak D match, TRBD1 (6 bases). V was pared by 0 bases and J by 6 bases, with 15 bases between. The CDR3 runs 17 residues. Germline CDR1 reads LNHDA; CDR2 reads SQIVND (reference sequence). As DNA, the CDR3 is TGTGCCAGTAGTATAGACGTACCGGGACAAGTTAATTCACCCCTCCACTTT. This sequence encodes CASSIDVPGQVNSPLHF.

Remarks on this clone: This same CDR3 is encoded by further DNA sequences in the sample. V is TRBV7-9 and J is TRBJ1-1; D not resolved. This CDR3 comprises 13 residues. Germline-derived CDR1 and CDR2 are SEHNR and FQNEAQ (reference sequence). V gave up 2 bases and J gave up 2 bases, with 6 bases separating them. The CDR3 DNA is TGTGCCAGCAGCTTACCAGGAAACACTGAAGCTTTCTTT. Protein: CASSLPGNTEAFF.

This clone was found a few times. The chain joins TRBV25-1 to TRBJ2-6; 8 bases are a match to TRBD1. The CDR3 has 18 residues. The germline V gene has CDR1 MGHDK and CDR2 SYGVNS. Losses at the gene ends were 3 bases for V and 0 bases for J; bases not matched to a gene: 7. The DNA of the CDR3 is TGTGCCAGCAGTGATTACAGGGGGGAAAGCTCTGGGGCCAACGTCCTGACTTTC. Its translation: CASSDYRGESSGANVLTF.

This chain connects TRBV6-1 to TRBJ2-1, with 10 positions matching TRBD2. Germline values: CDR1 MNHNS, CDR2 SASEGT. V was pared by 3 bases and J by 1 base, with 6 bases of the junction left unmatched. The CDR3 spans 17 residues. The CDR3 region has the DNA TGTGCCAGCAGTGAGGGTGAAGCGGGGGGGTCCTACAATGAGCAGTTCTTC. Its translation is CASSEGEAGGSYNEQFF.

J is TRBJ2-3 and V is TRBV7-9; D gene uncertain. V lost 5 bases to trimming and J lost 3 bases, with 6 bases between them. There are 12 residues in the CDR3. Per the germline V gene, CDR1 is SEHNR and CDR2 is FQNEAQ (reference sequence). The CDR3 coding sequence is TGTGCCAGCAGCCTCGGTACAGATACGCAGTATTTT. Its protein product is CASSLGTDTQYF.

V usage is TRBV2 and J usage is TRBJ2-5; 7 nucleotides match TRBD2. This CDR3 region has 14 residues. V shed 6 bases and J 1 base; nucleotides not matched to a gene: 5. The germline CDR1 and CDR2 sequences are SNHLY and FYNNEI. CDR3 coding DNA: TGTGCCAGCAGGCCTGGGGGGGTCCAAGAGACCCAGTACTTC. It codes for CASRPGGVQETQYF.

The V call is TRBV4-1, the J call TRBJ1-1; D is ambiguous. V gave up 0 bases and J gave up 0 bases, with 11 bases separating them. The CDR3 sequence is 16 residues long. CDR1 and CDR2 from the germline V gene are MGHRA and YSYEKL. The CDR3 DNA is TGCGCCAGCAGCCAAGATCCTCTACGCATGAACACTGAAGCTTTCTTT. Encoded protein: CASSQDPLRMNTEAFF.

This sequence joins TRBV5-6 and TRBJ2-1, with 12 nucleotides matching TRBD2. CDR1 is SGHDT, CDR2 YYEEEE, per germline. V gave up 4 bases and J gave up 14 bases; unmatched junction bases: 4. This CDR3 has 12 amino acids. The CDR3 region has the DNA TGTGCCAGCAGCGCGAGACTAGCGGGAGAGTTCTTC. The encoded protein is CASSARLAGEFF.

This chain joins TRBV7-8 and TRBJ1-1; TRBD1 might be the D (5 bases). Germline CDR1 is SGHVS and CDR2 is FQNEAQ. The CDR3 is 14 residues long. Trimming took off 4 bases at V and 8 bases at J, with 17 bases between the two ends. CDR3 sequence: CASSSTQGGGEAFF. The CDR3 DNA reads TGTGCCAGCAGCTCCACGCAGGGCGGTGGAGAAGCTTTCTTT.

The chain links TRBV23-1 to TRBJ1-5; no clear D. TRBV23-1 carries the ORF label, with uncertain function. This CDR3 is built from 12 residues. V was cut by 6 bases and J by 3 bases, with 6 bases left in between. In DNA, the CDR3 is TGCGCCAGCAGACGAGACAATCAGCCCCAGCATTTT. Translated: CASRRDNQPQHF.

This sequence joins TRBV18 and TRBJ2-1; 10 bases line up with TRBD2. Trimming cost V 3 bases and J 8 bases; bases outside gene matches: 10. The CDR3 is 16 residues long. Germline V gene lookup returns CDR1 KGHSH and CDR2 LQKENI. CDR3 sequence: CASSPTLAGVTDEQFF. CDR3 DNA: TGTGCCAGCTCACCTACGCTAGCGGGGGTCACGGATGAGCAGTTCTTC.

This clone was seen a single time. The chain links TRBV2 to TRBJ2-7; 11 positions match TRBD2. There are 15 residues in the CDR3. The J segment lost 9 bases and the V segment lost 7 bases, leaving 14 bases of the junction unmatched. Germline loops: CDR1 SNHLY, CDR2 FYNNEI. The CDR3: CASTRTSGGSSAQYF. Written as DNA, the CDR3 is TGTGCCAGCACCAGAACTAGCGGGGGTTCCTCGGCGCAGTACTTC.

The chain couples TRBV21-1 to TRBJ1-2; the DNA was not used to check the table's D call, TRBD1. TRBV21-1 is an annotated pseudogene. CDR3 size: 14 residues. CDR3 amino acids: CASIRLRGREGYTF. The DNA for the CDR3 is TGTGCCAGCATCAGGCTCAGGGGGCGCGAAGGCTACACCTTC.